The 20 T cell receptor beta chains below come from one sample, sequenced in a study of shared clonotypes between healthy human individuals. Generated by immunoSEQ multiplex PCR, the TCRdb table keeps only in-frame clones and is missing some. The repertoire consists of 2 million to 2.5 million clones, with 95% occurring once and the leading ten covering 0.1% to 0.15%. Material for sequencing was naive CD4+ T cells sorted from blood. The subset is: CD45RA+ positively selected. The receptor set was obtained from a man aged 18-30 years in good health.

The CDR3 sequence: CASSRVGASTTDTQYF. CDR3 sequence (DNA): TGTGCCAGCAGCCGAGTCGGGGCTAGCACCACAGATACGCAGTATTTT. The chain combines TRBV7-9 with TRBJ2-3; tentatively, D is TRBD1 or TRBD2 (5 bases each). There are 16 residues in the CDR3. The V and J ends lost 5 bases and 2 bases respectively, with 17 bases between them. Germline assignment: CDR1 SEHNR and CDR2 FQNEAQ (reference sequence).

This chain uses TRBV6-5 with TRBJ2-3; D is unclear. The CDR3 contains 14 residues. V lost 0 bases, J lost 2 bases, and 6 bases lay in between. Germline loops: CDR1 MNHEY, CDR2 SVGAGI. The CDR3 DNA reads as TGTGCCAGCAGTTACTCTCATCCCACAGATACGCAGTATTTT. This encodes CASSYSHPTDTQYF.

The chain employs TRBV2 and TRBJ2-7; 7 positions agree with TRBD1. The V and J ends lost 5 bases and 6 bases, in that order; junction bases with no gene match: 10. The germline CDR1 and CDR2 sequences are SNHLY and FYNNEI. The length of the CDR3 is 14 residues. CDR3 protein: CASSPDRSLPEQYF. The DNA of the CDR3 is TGTGCCAGCAGTCCGGACAGGTCTCTACCCGAGCAGTACTTC.

The V and J genes are TRBV10-3 and TRBJ2-7; 8 nucleotides match TRBD1. J was trimmed by 4 bases and V by 6 bases; bases with no gene match: 5. The germline V gene has CDR1 ENHRY and CDR2 SYGVKD. This CDR3 region has 13 residues. CDR3 coding DNA: TGTGCCATCAGCCCGGGACAGGTGTACGAGCAGTACTTC. Its protein is CAISPGQVYEQYF.

V is TRBV5-4 and J is TRBJ2-3; possibly TRBD2 for D (5 bases). The length of the CDR3 is 12 residues. Trimming cost V 0 bases and J 13 bases, with 12 bases left between them. From germline, CDR1 is SGHNT and CDR2 YYREEE (reference sequence). The CDR3 DNA reads TGTGCCAGCAGCTTGGAACTAGGCCCGGAGTATTTT. Translation gives CASSLELGPEYF.

To note about this clone: Other DNA sequences within the sample encode an identical CDR3. The V and J genes are TRBV6-5 and TRBJ1-4; D is uncertain. V was cut by 0 bases and J by 4 bases, with 3 bases left in between. The CDR3 runs 13 residues. Germline lookup yields CDR1 MNHEY and CDR2 SVGAGI. CDR3 sequence reads: CASSYSLNEKLFF. CDR3 nucleotide sequence: TGTGCCAGCAGTTACTCGCTTAATGAAAAACTGTTTTTT.

The rearrangement links TRBV2 to TRBJ2-4, with D uncertain. CDR1 is SNHLY and CDR2 is FYNNEI in the germline V gene. The CDR3 has 14 residues. V lost 3 bases and J 3 bases, leaving 9 bases between the germline ends. CDR3: CASSEQVGKNIQYF. In nucleotides, the CDR3 is TGTGCCAGCAGTGAGCAGGTTGGCAAAAACATTCAGTACTTC.

V and J are TRBV11-2 and TRBJ2-1; 11 bases align to TRBD2. V lost 6 bases, J lost 1 base, and 8 bases stayed unmatched. The CDR3 is 17 amino acids. Per germline, CDR1 SGHAT and CDR2 FQNNGV. DNA for the CDR3: TGTGCCAGCAGACCCGATAGCGGGAGGGGATCCTACAATGAGCAGTTCTTC. It is translated as CASRPDSGRGSYNEQFF.

V and J are TRBV2 and TRBJ1-2; D is ambiguous. Between the trimmed V and J ends, which lost 4 bases and 8 bases, there was a span of 11 bases. The CDR3 has 12 residues. In germline, CDR1 is SNHLY, CDR2 FYNNEI. CDR3 DNA: TGTGCCAGCAGTGGCGGAGGCTCGGGCTACACCTTC. This translates into CASSGGGSGYTF.

The J gene is TRBJ1-3, the V gene TRBV6-5; D perhaps matches TRBD1 (5 bases). There are 13 residues in the CDR3. With 6 bases removed from V and 1 base from J, the gap between germline ends came to 7 bases. Germline CDR1 and CDR2: MNHEY and SVGAGI. CDR3 protein: CASRKGSGNTIYF. CDR3 sequence (DNA): TGTGCCAGCAGGAAGGGGTCTGGAAACACCATATATTTT.

This chain uses TRBV6-6 with TRBJ2-2, with D uncertain. Trimming pared 6 bases from V and 2 bases from J, leaving 7 bases between. The germline V gene encodes CDR1 MNHNY and CDR2 SVGAGI (reference sequence). This CDR3 has 13 amino acids. The CDR3 sequence: CASSLLNTGELFF. As DNA, the CDR3 is TGTGCCAGCAGCCTCCTCAACACCGGGGAGCTGTTTTTT.

V gene TRBV5-6 combines with J gene TRBJ1-1; 9 bases map to TRBD1. Germline loops: CDR1 SGHDT, CDR2 YYEEEE. There are 14 residues in the CDR3. Trimming at V came to 4 bases and at J to 3 bases, leaving 4 bases not matched to a gene. The CDR3 loop reads CASSGDRADTEAFF. CDR3 nucleotide sequence: TGTGCCAGCAGCGGGGACAGGGCTGACACTGAAGCTTTCTTT. The full variable domain, in which reference TRBV5-6 and TRBJ1-1 provide the parts outside the CDR3, is DAGVTQSPTHLIKTRGQQVTLRCSPKSGHDTVSWYQQALGQGPQFIFQYYEEEERQRGNFPDRFSGHQFPNYSSELNVNALLLGDSALYLCASSGDRADTEAFFGQGTRLTVV.

The chain combines TRBV19 with TRBJ1-1; D might be TRBD1 (5 bases). This CDR3 is 14 amino acids long. Trimming removed 2 bases at V and 3 bases at J, with 10 bases between. Germline lookup yields CDR1 LNHDA and CDR2 SQIVND (reference sequence). CDR3 in DNA: TGTGCCAGTAGTATACAGGGAGGACACACTGAAGCTTTCTTT. Encoded protein: CASSIQGGHTEAFF.

The chain carries TRBV6-1 and TRBJ1-5; D is undetermined. Trimming left V 6 bases short and J 5 bases short, with 11 bases between. The CDR3 is 13 residues long. The germline V gene has CDR1 MNHNS and CDR2 SASEGT. The CDR3 protein is CASREQGYQPQHF. The CDR3 DNA sequence: TGTGCCAGCAGGGAACAAGGATATCAGCCCCAGCATTTT.

J is TRBJ2-6 and V is TRBV10-2; the match to TRBD2 covers 8 bases. This CDR3 is 18 amino acids long. Trimming removed 6 bases from V and 0 bases from J; junction bases left unmatched: 10. In germline, CDR1 is WSHSY, CDR2 SAAADI. CDR3 DNA sequence: TGCGCCAGCAGACTGAGTCTAGCGGGTTTCTCTGGGGCCAACGTCCTGACTTTC. Protein product: CASRLSLAGFSGANVLTF.

The chain employs TRBV21-1 and TRBJ2-2; the D call TRBD1 from the table was never checked on the DNA. TRBV21-1 is shown as a pseudogene. The CDR3 covers 18 residues. CDR3 protein: CASSNPVTGTGKAGELFF. DNA of the CDR3: TGTGCCAGCAGCAATCCAGTTACCGGGACAGGGAAGGCCGGGGAGCTGTTTTTT.

This clone was seen only a few times. The gene calls are TRBV6-5 and TRBJ1-2; no firm D call. Trimming shortened V by 6 bases and J by 5 bases, and 13 bases separated the two germline ends. CDR1 is MNHEY and CDR2 is SVGAGI in the germline V gene. The CDR3 is 13 amino acids. DNA for the CDR3: TGTGCCAGCAGCCGTACGGCCGGGTATGGCTACACCTTC. Translating gives CASSRTAGYGYTF.

The genes are TRBV7-9 and TRBJ2-1; 9 nucleotides agree with TRBD2. J lost 5 bases, V lost 5 bases, and 7 bases had no gene match. Germline V gives CDR1 SEHNR, CDR2 FQNEAQ (reference sequence). This CDR3 spans 15 amino acids. CDR3 in amino acids: CASSAGLAINNEQFF. The DNA for the CDR3 is TGTGCCAGCAGCGCGGGACTAGCAATAAACAATGAGCAGTTCTTC.

The chain employs TRBV30 and TRBJ1-2; 9 bases line up with TRBD1. Germline CDR1 and CDR2: GTSNPN and SVGIG (reference sequence). CDR3 length equals 13 residues. V was pared by 2 bases and J by 12 bases, with 10 bases of the junction left unmatched. The CDR3 spells CAWSLGTGRYNTF. CDR3 coding DNA: TGTGCCTGGAGTCTTGGGACAGGGAGGTATAACACCTTC.

V and J are TRBV2 and TRBJ1-4, with D unresolved. V was shortened by 4 bases and J by 9 bases, with 21 bases between the two germline ends. Germline assignment: CDR1 SNHLY and CDR2 FYNNEI. The CDR3 has 16 residues. The CDR3 region is CASSAGMVRLVKKLFF. CDR3 coding DNA: TGTGCCAGCAGTGCCGGGATGGTTCGCCTCGTCAAAAAACTGTTTTTT.